This TCR beta chain was observed in a study of identical twins. Study results and limitations: Models came in too low on out-of-frame TCR alpha sharing in monozygotic twins. Out-of-frame alpha sequences shared by twins were enriched for low generation probability.

With 0 bases removed from V and 5 bases from J, the gap between germline ends came to 8 bases. There are 13 residues in the CDR3. Germline V CDR1 and CDR2: SGHRS, YFSETQ. This clonotype was seen ten or more times. Its antigen is undetermined. Template switching (which added a universal primer site) was used, and cDNA carried unique molecular identifiers. TCRdb re-derived calls from the 5' RACE reads in MiXCR, one entry per CDR3 protein. The table records about 150,000 distinct CDR3 sequences, around 3.6% of them present only once. The V call is TRBV5-1, the J call TRBJ2-5; D remains ambiguous. Sequencing was performed on memory T cells sorted from blood. This TCR was recovered from a man younger than 35 in good health. Here the CDR3 DNA reads TGCGCCAGCAGCTTGGAAGGGTTCGAGACCCAGTACTTC. Residues: CASSLEGFETQYF.